This T cell receptor (beta chain) was retrieved from a study of CD8+CD57+ T cells in acquired aplastic anemia. Background on the study: Mean yield of DNA from sorted CD4+ and CD8+ cells was approximately 3 ug.

Only patients with CD8+CD57+ cell expansion on flow cytometry were chosen for sequencing. The CDR3 loop spans 11 amino acids. V was pared by 2 bases and J by 13 bases, with 3 bases of the junction left unmatched. This clonotype was seen repeatedly, ten times or more. Genomic DNA provided the template from which TCR beta VDJ and CDR3 profiles were obtained. In TCRdb, the reads were re-called with MiXCR into one record per CDR3 protein. The sample holds around 130,000 distinct CDR3 sequences, approximately 61% seen once. The TCR comes from a human donor with aplastic anemia. Material: sorted CD4+, CD8+, or CD8+CD57+ T cells (not recorded which) from PBMCs. This sequence joins TRBV6-7 and TRBJ2-5, with 8 positions matching TRBD1. TRBV6-7 is known as an ORF, though its function is uncertain. The CDR3 bases are TGTGCCAGCAGTTACCTAGGACAGGGGTACTTC. This sequence encodes CASSYLGQGYF.